Listed below are T cell receptor beta chains from one sample, sequenced in a study of blood T cell repertoires in COVID-19. Using immunoSEQ multiplex PCR, the repertoire was profiled, and TCRdb retains in-frame clones only, with some absent. The table records about 140,000 clones, 85% to 90% of them present only once. The sequencing input was peripheral blood. The receptors were sampled from a man aged 50 or older who had recovered from COVID-19. Each CDR3 is given with its conserved first and last residue.

v_call,j_call,cdr3_aa
TRBV19,TRBJ2-7,CASSIGTGGIYEQYF
TRBV5-4,TRBJ2-7,CASSLTGGEPYEQYF
TRBV4-3,TRBJ1-2,CASSQQIKDRGYGYTF
TRBV6-5,TRBJ2-2,CASRSVDGELFF
TRBV11-3,TRBJ2-3,CASSHRGSDTQYF
TRBV5-5,TRBJ2-6,CASSLDAGSGANVLTF
TRBV9,TRBJ2-1,CASSVGGADNEQFF
TRBV7-9,TRBJ2-7,CASSSGTRSEQYF
TRBV5-1,TRBJ2-5,CASTSSPLAGVETQYF
TRBV5-1,TRBJ2-7,CASSVAGQGTKEQYF
TRBV12-3/TRBV12-4,TRBJ1-2,CASSIDRDYGYTF
TRBV10-3,TRBJ1-1,CAISGTGGRMNTEAFF
TRBV5-1,TRBJ2-7,CASSLDTGGDYEQYF
TRBV6-6,TRBJ1-1,CASSYPNRGLLEAFF
TRBV10-3,TRBJ1-1,CAISRQENTEAFF
TRBV18,TRBJ1-4,CASSPRRGGGEKLFF
TRBV19,TRBJ2-7,CASTPPGVSEQYF
TRBV25-1,TRBJ1-1,CASSDRWAGAEAFF
TRBV9,TRBJ1-1,CASSDGTLGTEAFF
TRBV4-2,TRBJ2-2,CASSQDAGPNTGELFF
TRBV21-1,TRBJ1-1,CASSKGGRTEAFF
TRBV5-1,TRBJ2-3,CASSLAGQGGTDTQYF
TRBV7-9,TRBJ2-7,CASSFTPGSDSYLSYEQYF
TRBV2,TRBJ2-5,CASRRTEQETQYF
TRBV27,TRBJ2-2,CASSLDTHTGELFF
TRBV5-8,TRBJ1-5,CASSGTGGQPQHF
TRBV7-9,TRBJ1-5,CASSPDREHYSNQPQHF
TRBV7-9,TRBJ2-7,CASSREVSISEQYF
TRBV19,TRBJ2-3,CASSMLLAGTDTQYF
TRBV6-5,TRBJ1-1,CASRGQGLGAFF
TRBV7-2,TRBJ2-3,CASSLARLAGGNTDTQYF
TRBV27,TRBJ2-7,CASSYTPGRGNYEQYF
TRBV4-1,TRBJ2-7,CASSQVPAGRAYEQYF
TRBV6-6,TRBJ2-1,CASSPRKRTGKGYNEQFF
TRBV6-1,TRBJ2-5,CASSEWDRDRQETQYF
TRBV11-3,TRBJ1-1,CASSPNPQGDTEAFF
TRBV12-3/TRBV12-4,TRBJ1-2,CASSPGIYGYTF
TRBV7-9,TRBJ2-1,CASSQGQSREQFF
TRBV4-1,TRBJ1-5,CASSQDRRQGQPQHF
TRBV5-4,TRBJ2-5,CASSPWRVDETQYF
TRBV30,TRBJ2-7,CAWNRDRGRYEQYF
TRBV11-2,TRBJ2-5,CASRPIQGHQETQYF
TRBV11-3,TRBJ2-3,CASSRRQVPDTQYF
TRBV13,TRBJ1-2,CASSLGLAGGTNYGYTF
TRBV11-3,TRBJ2-1,CASSFAGRYNEQFF
TRBV2,TRBJ2-7,CASSPRGGSYEQYF
TRBV7-9,TRBJ2-7,CASSSPDRGSYEQYF
TRBV3-1/TRBV3-2,TRBJ1-5,CASSQDRNQPQHF
TRBV6-5,TRBJ1-2,CASSQQGALGYGYTF
TRBV12-5,TRBJ1-1,CASGLRNTEAFF
TRBV7-9,TRBJ1-2,CASSLEYGYTF
TRBV6-2/TRBV6-3,TRBJ1-5,CASSYGGTVAGNQPQHF
TRBV7-9,TRBJ2-7,CASSADREADEQYF
TRBV5-1,TRBJ2-2,CASSWGGDTGELFF
TRBV11-3,TRBJ2-3,CASSFQASTDTQYF
TRBV27,TRBJ2-1,CASRSTGGRGEQFF
TRBV18,TRBJ1-2,CASSPLGGYGYTF
TRBV30,TRBJ1-3,CAWSVLFGGSDSGNTIYF